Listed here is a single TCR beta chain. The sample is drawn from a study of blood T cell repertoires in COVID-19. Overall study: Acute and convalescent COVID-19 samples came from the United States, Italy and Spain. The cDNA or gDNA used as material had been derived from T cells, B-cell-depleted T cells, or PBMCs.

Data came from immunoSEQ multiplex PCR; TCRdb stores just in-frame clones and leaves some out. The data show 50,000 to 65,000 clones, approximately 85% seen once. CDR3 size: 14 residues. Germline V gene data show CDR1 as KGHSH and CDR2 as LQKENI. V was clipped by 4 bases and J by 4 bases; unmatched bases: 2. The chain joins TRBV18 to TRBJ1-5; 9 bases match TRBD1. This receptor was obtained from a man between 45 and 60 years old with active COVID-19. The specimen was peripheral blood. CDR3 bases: TGTGCCAGCTCACTCGGGACAGGGAATCAGCCCCAGCATTTT. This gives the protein CASSLGTGNQPQHF. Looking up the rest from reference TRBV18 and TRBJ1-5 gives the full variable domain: NAGVMQNPRHLVRRRGQEARLRCSPMKGHSHVYWYRQLPEEGLKFMVYLQKENIIDESGMPKERFSAEFPKEGPSILRIQQVVRGDSAAYFCASSLGTGNQPQHFGDGTRLSIL.